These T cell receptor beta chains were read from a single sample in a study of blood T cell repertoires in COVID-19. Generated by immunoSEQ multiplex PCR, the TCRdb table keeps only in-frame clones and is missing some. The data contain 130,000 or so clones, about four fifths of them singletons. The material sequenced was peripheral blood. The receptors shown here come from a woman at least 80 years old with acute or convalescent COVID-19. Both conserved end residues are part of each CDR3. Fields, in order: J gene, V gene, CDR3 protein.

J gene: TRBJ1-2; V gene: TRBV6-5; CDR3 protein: CASSYSAKPNYGYTF
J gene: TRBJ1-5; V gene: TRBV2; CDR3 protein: CASSAQGAPGQPQHF
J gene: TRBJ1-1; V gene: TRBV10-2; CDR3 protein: CASSVPGEGKEAFF
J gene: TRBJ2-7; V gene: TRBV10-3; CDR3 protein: CAISDSGGDEQYF
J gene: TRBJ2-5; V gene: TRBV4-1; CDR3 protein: CASSQEGRYQETQYF
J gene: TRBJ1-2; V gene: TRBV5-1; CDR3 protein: CASSETGGAYYGYTF
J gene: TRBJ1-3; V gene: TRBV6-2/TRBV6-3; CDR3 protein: CASSSNSGNTIYF
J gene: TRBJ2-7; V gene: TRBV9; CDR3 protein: CASSGSGGAYEQYF
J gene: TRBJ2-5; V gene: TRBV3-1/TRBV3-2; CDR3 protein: CASSFRARETQYF
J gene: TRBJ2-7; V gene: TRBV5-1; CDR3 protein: CASSLGTGGNTYEQYF
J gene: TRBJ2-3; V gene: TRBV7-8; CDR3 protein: CASSGGFPHPPMSTDTQYF
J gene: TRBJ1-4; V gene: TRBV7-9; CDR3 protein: CASSRTGQGKSNEKLFF
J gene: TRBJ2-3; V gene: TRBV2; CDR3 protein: CASSRSDLAVTDTQYF
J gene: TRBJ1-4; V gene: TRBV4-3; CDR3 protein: CASSRTGGSYEKLFF
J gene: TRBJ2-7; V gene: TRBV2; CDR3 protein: CASRQTGREQYF
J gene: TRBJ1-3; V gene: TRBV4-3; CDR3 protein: CASSQAFQGRRSDTIYF
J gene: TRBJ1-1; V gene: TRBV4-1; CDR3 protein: CASSQGNTEAFF
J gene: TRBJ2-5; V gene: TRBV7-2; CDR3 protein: CASSLRRAGETQYF
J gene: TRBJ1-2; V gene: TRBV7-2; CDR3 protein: CASSQGVANYGYTF
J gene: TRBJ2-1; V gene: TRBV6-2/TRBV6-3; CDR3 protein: CASSTGTSGRDEQFF
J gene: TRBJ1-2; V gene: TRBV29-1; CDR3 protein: CSVVGPNYGYTF
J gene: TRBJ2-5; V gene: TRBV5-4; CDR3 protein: CASSFPGRETQYF
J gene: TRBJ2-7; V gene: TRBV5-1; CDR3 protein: CASSLGHRDSTYEQYF
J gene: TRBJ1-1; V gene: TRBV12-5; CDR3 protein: CASGPGQGRNTEAFF
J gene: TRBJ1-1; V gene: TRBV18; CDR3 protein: CASSPEQQNTEAFF
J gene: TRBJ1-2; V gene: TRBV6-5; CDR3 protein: CASSYSTGEGYTF
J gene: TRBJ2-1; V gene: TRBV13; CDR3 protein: CASSLVVTSGSSSYNEQFF
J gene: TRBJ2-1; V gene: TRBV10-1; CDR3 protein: CASSESWQGCNEQFF
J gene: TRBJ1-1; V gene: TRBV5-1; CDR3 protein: CASSLDSAGLAPSFF
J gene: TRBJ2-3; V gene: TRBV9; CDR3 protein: CASSHGQRTDTQYF
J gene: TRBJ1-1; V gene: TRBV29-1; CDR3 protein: CSGWGDGNTEAFF